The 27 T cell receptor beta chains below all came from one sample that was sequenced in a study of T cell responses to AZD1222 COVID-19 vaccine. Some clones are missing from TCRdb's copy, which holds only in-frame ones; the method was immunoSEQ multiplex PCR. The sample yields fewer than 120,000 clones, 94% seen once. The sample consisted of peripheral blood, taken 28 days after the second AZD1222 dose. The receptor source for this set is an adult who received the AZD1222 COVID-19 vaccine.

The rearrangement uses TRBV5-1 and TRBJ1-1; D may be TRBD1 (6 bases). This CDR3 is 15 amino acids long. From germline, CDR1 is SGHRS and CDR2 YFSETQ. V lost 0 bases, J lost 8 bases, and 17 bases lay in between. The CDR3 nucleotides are TGCGCCAGCAGCTTGGGCGCAGGGGTCACCCTAGAAGCTTTCTTT. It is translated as CASSLGAGVTLEAFF.

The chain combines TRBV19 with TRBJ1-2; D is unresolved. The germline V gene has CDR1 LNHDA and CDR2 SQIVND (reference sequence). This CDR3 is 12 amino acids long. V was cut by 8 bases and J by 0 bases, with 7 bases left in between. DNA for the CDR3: TGTGCCAGTGCGGAGACTAACTATGGCTACACCTTC. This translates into CASAETNYGYTF.

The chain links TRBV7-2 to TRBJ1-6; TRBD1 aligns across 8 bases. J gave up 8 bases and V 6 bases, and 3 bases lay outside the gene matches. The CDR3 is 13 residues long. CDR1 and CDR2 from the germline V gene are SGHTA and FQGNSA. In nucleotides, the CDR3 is TGTGCCAGCAGTTTACAGGGGGATTCACCCCTCCACTTT. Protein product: CASSLQGDSPLHF.

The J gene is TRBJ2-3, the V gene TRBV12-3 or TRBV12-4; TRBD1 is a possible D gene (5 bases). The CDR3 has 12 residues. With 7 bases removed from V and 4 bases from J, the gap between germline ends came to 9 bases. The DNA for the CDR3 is TGTGCCAGCACCTCAGGGTCAGATACGCAGTATTTT. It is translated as CASTSGSDTQYF.

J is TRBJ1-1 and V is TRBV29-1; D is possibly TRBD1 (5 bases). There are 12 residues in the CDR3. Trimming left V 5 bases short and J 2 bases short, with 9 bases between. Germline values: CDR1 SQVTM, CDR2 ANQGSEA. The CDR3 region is CSVRDPNTEAFF. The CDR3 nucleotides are TGCAGCGTTCGGGACCCCAACACTGAAGCTTTCTTT.

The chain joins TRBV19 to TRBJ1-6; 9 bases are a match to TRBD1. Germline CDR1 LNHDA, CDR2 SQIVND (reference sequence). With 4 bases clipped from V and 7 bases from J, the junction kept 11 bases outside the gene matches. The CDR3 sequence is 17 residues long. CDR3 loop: CASSNSGTGRLNSPLHF. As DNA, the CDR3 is TGTGCCAGTAGTAACAGTGGGACAGGGCGATTAAATTCACCCCTCCACTTT. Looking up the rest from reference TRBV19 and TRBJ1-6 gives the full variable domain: DGGITQSPKYLFRKEGQNVTLSCEQNLNHDAMYWYRQDPGQGLRLIYYSQIVNDFQKGDIAEGYSVSREKKESFPLTVTSAQKNPTAFYLCASSNSGTGRLNSPLHFGNGTRLTVT.

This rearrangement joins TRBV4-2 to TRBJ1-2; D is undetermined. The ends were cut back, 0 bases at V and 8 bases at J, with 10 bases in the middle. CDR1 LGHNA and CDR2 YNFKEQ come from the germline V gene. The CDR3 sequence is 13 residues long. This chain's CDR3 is CASSQDIGGGYTF. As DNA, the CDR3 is TGTGCCAGCAGCCAAGATATTGGAGGAGGCTACACCTTC.

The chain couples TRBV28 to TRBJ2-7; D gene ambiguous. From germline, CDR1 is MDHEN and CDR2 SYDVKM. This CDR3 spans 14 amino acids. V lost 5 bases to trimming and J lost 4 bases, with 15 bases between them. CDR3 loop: CASSQPNEAYEQYF. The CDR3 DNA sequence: TGTGCCAGCAGTCAGCCGAACGAGGCTTACGAGCAGTACTTC.

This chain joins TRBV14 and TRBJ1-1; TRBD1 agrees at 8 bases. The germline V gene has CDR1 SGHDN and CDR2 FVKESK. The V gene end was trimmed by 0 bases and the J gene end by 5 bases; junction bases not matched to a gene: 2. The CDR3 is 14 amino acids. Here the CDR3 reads CASSQDHRGTEAFF. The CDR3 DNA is TGTGCCAGCAGCCAAGACCACAGGGGGACTGAAGCTTTCTTT.

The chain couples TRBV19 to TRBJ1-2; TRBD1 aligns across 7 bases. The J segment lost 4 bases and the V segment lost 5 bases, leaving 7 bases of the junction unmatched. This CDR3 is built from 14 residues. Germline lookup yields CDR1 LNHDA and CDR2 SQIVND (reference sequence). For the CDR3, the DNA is TGTGCCAGTAGTGTCAACAGGGGTCCCTATGGCTACACCTTC. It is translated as CASSVNRGPYGYTF. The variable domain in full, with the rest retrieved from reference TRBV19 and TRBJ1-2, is DGGITQSPKYLFRKEGQNVTLSCEQNLNHDAMYWYRQDPGQGLRLIYYSQIVNDFQKGDIAEGYSVSREKKESFPLTVTSAQKNPTAFYLCASSVNRGPYGYTFGSGTRLTVV.

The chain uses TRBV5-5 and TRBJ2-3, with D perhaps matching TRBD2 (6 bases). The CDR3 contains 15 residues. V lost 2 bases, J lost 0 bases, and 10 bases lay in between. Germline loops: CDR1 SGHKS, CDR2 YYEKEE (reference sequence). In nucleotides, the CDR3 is TGTGCCAGCAGCTTCGGCGGGACTAGCACAGATACGCAGTATTTT. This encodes CASSFGGTSTDTQYF.

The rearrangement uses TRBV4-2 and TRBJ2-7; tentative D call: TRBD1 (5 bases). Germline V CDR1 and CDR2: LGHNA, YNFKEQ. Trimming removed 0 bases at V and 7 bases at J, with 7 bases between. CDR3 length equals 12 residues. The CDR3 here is CASSQEGREQYF. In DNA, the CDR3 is TGTGCCAGCAGCCAAGAGGGGCGGGAGCAGTACTTC.

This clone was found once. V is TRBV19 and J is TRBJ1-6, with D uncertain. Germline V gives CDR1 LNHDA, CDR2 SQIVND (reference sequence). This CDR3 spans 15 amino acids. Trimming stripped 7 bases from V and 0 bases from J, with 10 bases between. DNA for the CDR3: TGTGCCAGTACGCTAGATGGCTCCTATAATTCACCCCTCCACTTT. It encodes CASTLDGSYNSPLHF.

The chain's CDR3 is CASSLGGRLEETQYF. For the CDR3, the DNA is TGCGCCAGCTCCCTTGGGGGGCGGTTAGAAGAGACCCAGTACTTC. The chain uses TRBV5-1 and TRBJ2-5; either TRBD1 or TRBD2 may fit D (6 bases each). This CDR3 is 15 amino acids long. Germline assignment: CDR1 SGHRS and CDR2 YFSETQ. With 7 bases removed from V and 3 bases from J, the gap between germline ends came to 19 bases. Filled out from reference TRBV5-1 and TRBJ2-5, the complete variable domain reads KAGVTQTPRYLIKTRGQQVTLSCSPISGHRSVSWYQQTPGQGLQFLFEYFSETQRNKGNFPGRFSGRQFSNSRSEMNVSTLELGDSALYLCASSLGGRLEETQYFGPGTRLLVL.

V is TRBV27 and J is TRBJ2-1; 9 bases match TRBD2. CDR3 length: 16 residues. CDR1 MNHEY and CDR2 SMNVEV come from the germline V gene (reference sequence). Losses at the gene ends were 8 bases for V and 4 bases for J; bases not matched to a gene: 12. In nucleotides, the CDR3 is TGTGCCAGCCGAGCCTTGGCGGGAGGGGGATACAATGAGCAGTTCTTC. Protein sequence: CASRALAGGGYNEQFF.

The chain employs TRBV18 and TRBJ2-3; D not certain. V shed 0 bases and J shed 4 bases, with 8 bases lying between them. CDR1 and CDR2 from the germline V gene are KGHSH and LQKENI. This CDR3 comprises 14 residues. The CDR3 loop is CASSPPGTADTQYF. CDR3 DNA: TGTGCCAGCTCACCACCGGGTACCGCAGATACGCAGTATTTT.

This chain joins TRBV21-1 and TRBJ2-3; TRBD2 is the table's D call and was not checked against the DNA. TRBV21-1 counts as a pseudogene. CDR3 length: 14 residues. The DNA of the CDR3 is TGTGCCAGCCCAGCGGGGGTAGACACAGATACGCAGTATTTT. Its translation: CASPAGVDTDTQYF.

DNA of the CDR3: TGTGCCAGCAGCCTTTCCTTAGCGGACCCGATGACTTCTGAAGAGACCCAGTACTTC. It codes for CASSLSLADPMTSEETQYF. The V and J genes are TRBV14 and TRBJ2-5, with a weak D call TRBD2 (6 bases). Germline assignment: CDR1 SGHDN and CDR2 FVKESK. Trimming removed 4 bases from V and 3 bases from J, with 27 bases in between. CDR3 length: 19 residues.

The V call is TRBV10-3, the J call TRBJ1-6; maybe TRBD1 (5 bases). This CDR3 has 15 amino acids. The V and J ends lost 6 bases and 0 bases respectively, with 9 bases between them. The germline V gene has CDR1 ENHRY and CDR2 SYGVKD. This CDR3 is CAIREGSSYNSPLHF. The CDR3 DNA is TGTGCCATCAGGGAGGGGAGCTCCTATAATTCACCCCTCCACTTT.

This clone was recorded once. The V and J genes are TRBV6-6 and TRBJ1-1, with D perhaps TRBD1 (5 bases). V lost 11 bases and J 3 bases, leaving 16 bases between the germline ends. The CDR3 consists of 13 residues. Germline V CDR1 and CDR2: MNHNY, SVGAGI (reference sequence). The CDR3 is CAVARDADTEAFF. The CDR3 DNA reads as TGTGCCGTTGCTAGGGACGCCGACACTGAAGCTTTCTTT.

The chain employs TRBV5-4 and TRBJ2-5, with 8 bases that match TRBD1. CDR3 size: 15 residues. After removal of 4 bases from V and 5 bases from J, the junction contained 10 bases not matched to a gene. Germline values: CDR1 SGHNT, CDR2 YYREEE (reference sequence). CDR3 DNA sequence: TGTGCCAGCAGCCTGGGGGCAGGGGGCCCGGAGACCCAGTACTTC. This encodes CASSLGAGGPETQYF. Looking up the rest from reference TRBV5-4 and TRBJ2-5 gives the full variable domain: ETGVTQSPTHLIKTRGQQVTLRCSSQSGHNTVSWYQQALGQGPQFIFQYYREEENGRGNFPPRFSGLQFPNYSSELNVNALELDDSALYLCASSLGAGGPETQYFGPGTRLLVL.

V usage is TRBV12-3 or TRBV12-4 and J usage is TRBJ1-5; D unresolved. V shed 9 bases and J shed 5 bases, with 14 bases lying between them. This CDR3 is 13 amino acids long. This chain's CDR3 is CASSPLIDQPQHF. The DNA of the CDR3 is TGTGCCAGTTCCCCTTTGATTGATCAGCCCCAGCATTTT.

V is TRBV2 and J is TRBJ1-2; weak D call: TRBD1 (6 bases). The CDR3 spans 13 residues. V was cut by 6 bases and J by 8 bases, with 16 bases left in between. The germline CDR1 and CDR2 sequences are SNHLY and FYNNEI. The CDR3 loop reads CASRETGVGGYTF. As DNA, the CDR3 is TGTGCCAGCAGAGAGACAGGAGTAGGAGGCTACACCTTC.

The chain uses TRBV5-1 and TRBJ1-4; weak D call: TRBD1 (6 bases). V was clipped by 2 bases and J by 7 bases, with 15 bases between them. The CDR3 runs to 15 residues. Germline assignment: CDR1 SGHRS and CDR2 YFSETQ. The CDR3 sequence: CASSFTSGTIEKLFF. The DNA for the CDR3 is TGCGCCAGCAGCTTCACTTCAGGGACAATTGAAAAACTGTTTTTT.

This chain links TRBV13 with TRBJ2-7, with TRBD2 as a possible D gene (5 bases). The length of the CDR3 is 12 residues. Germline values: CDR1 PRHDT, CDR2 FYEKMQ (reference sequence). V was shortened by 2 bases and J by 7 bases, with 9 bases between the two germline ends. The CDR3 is CASSLTRKEQYF. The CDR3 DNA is TGTGCCAGCAGCTTAACTAGGAAAGAGCAGTACTTC.

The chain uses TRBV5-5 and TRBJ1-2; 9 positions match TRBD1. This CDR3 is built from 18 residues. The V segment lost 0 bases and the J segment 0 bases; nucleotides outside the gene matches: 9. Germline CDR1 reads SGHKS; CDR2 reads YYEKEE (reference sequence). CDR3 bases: TGTGCCAGCAGCTTGGGTTGGGGACAGGGTTCTCCTAACTATGGCTACACCTTC. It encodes CASSLGWGQGSPNYGYTF.

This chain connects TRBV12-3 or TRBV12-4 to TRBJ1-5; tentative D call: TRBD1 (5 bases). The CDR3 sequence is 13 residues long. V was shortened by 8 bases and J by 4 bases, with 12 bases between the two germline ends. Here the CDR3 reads CASLRGGNQPQHF. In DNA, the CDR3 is TGTGCCAGCTTGCGGGGCGGGAATCAGCCCCAGCATTTT.